The 10 T cell receptor beta chains reported below all come from one sample, sequenced in a study of T-cell reconstitution after alpha-beta-depleted transplantation in children (dated by TCRdb to 2015 to 2016). The label giving this sample's treatment or condition can be read as: allogeneic hematopoietic cell transplantation with graft depleted of TCRalphabeta T cells and CD19 B cells. Library preparation was by PCR. The sequencer listed for this sample is Illumina HiSeq 2500. TCR libraries were prepared with molecular barcoding, using unique molecular identifiers to normalize TCRbeta repertoire quantification. The public sequencing data were trimmed at Q25 with fastp and processed into clonotypes with MiXCR by TCRdb, which kept only in-frame beta chains. Every entry covers one CDR3 protein and lists the most common genes and DNA from its rows. For this sample there are hundreds of thousands of distinct CDR3 sequences; just under 8.5% appear just once. Jointly, the top ten make up almost 6.5% of the sample.

The sample here was PBMCs, mostly from graft donor cells, taken 180 days after TCRalphabeta/CD19-depleted stem cell transplant. The receptors were gathered from a male patient younger than 18 who had a stem cell transplant for acute lymphoblastic leukemia, so the T cells may come from the graft donor.

Points on this clonotype: This clone may be a read error of a much larger clone one base away. The genes are TRBV12-5 and TRBJ1-5; 9 bases fit TRBD1. Germline values: CDR1 LGHNT, CDR2 FRNRAP. The CDR3 sequence is 20 residues long. The CDR3 DNA reads TGTGCTAGTGGTTTGGTACTCTCGGGTGGGACAGGGTATAGCAGTCAGCCCCAGCATTTT. Translating it yields CASGLVLSGGTGYSSQPQHF.

This clonotype was detected many times. V usage is TRBV20-1 and J usage is TRBJ2-5; D is unclear. The CDR3 consists of 13 residues. Germline V gives CDR1 DFQATT, CDR2 SNEGSKA (reference sequence). Trimming pared 0 bases from V and 7 bases from J, leaving 12 bases between. The CDR3, as DNA: TGCAGTGCTAGAGAGCCCGGTAAAGGGACCCAGTACTTC. It encodes CSAREPGKGTQYF.

In its sample, this clonotype was seen many times. CDR3 loop: CSVEKGYTF. CDR3 coding DNA: TGCAGCGTTGAGAAGGGCTACACCTTC. This chain joins TRBV29-1 and TRBJ1-2; D unresolved. Trimming stripped 3 bases from V and 8 bases from J, with 4 bases between. CDR1 is SQVTM, CDR2 ANQGSEA, per germline. CDR3 length: 9 residues.

Concerning this clonotype: Since a much larger clone is just one base distant, this may be a read error. Because the CDR3 is missing its conserved closing phenylalanine or tryptophan, this is likely a read error. The chain joins TRBV4-3 to TRBJ1-5; D perhaps matches TRBD1 (6 bases). The CDR3 is made up of 15 amino acids. The germline V gene encodes CDR1 LGHNA and CDR2 YSLEER. V was shortened by 1 base and J by 6 bases, with 13 bases between the two germline ends. The CDR3 nucleotides read TGCGCCAGCAGCCAAGGGCGGGGGCTGGGTCAGCCCCAGCATTCT. It encodes CASSQGRGLGQPQHS.

This clonotype was observed a handful of times. CDR3: CAISEIRENGYTF. CDR3 DNA sequence: TGTGCCATCAGTGAAATAAGGGAGAACGGCTACACCTTC. This sequence joins TRBV10-3 and TRBJ1-2, with D hard to call. Germline loops: CDR1 ENHRY, CDR2 SYGVKD. There are 13 residues in the CDR3. Trimming removed 3 bases at V and 8 bases at J, with 13 bases between.

Only one count was recorded for this clonotype. The rearrangement links TRBV18 to TRBJ2-3; 9 bases are a match to TRBD2. J lost 5 bases, V lost 4 bases, and 4 bases had no gene match. Germline V lookup: CDR1 KGHSH, CDR2 LQKENI. This CDR3 comprises 14 residues. The CDR3 bases are TGTGCCAGCTCACGGCGGGAGGGCCAAGATACGCAGTATTTT. It encodes CASSRREGQDTQYF.

This clonotype was seen many times. This rearrangement joins TRBV3-1 to TRBJ2-5; TRBD2 agrees at 9 bases. CDR3 length: 14 residues. The V gene end was trimmed by 6 bases and the J gene end by 5 bases; junction bases not matched to a gene: 7. Germline values: CDR1 LGHDT, CDR2 YNNKEL (reference sequence). CDR3 DNA: TGTGCCAGCAGGGTAGCGGGGGTCGGGGAGACCCAGTACTTC. Its translation is CASRVAGVGETQYF.

This clonotype appeared many times. The chain carries TRBV6-6 and TRBJ2-3; TRBD1 matches at 8 bases. The germline V gene has CDR1 MNHNY and CDR2 SVGAGI (reference sequence). This CDR3 is built from 13 residues. With 5 bases clipped from V and 11 bases from J, the junction kept 9 bases outside the gene matches. The CDR3 DNA follows: TGTGCCAGCAGTCCGCCCCTACAGGGGGAGCAGTATTTT. This translates into CASSPPLQGEQYF.

This clonotype was found a few times. J is TRBJ2-5 and V is TRBV19; 12 bases agree with TRBD1. Per the germline V gene, CDR1 is LNHDA and CDR2 is SQIVND (reference sequence). CDR3 size: 16 residues. The junction had 5 bases not matched to a gene; V was cut back by 4 bases and J by 2 bases. The chain's CDR3 is CASSRDRGRSQETQYF. The CDR3, as DNA: TGTGCCAGTAGTAGGGACAGGGGGCGTTCACAAGAGACCCAGTACTTC.

This clonotype was counted at least ten times. The chain links TRBV4-1 to TRBJ1-5, with D uncertain. This CDR3 has 14 residues. Germline V gives CDR1 MGHRA, CDR2 YSYEKL. Trimming took 2 bases from V and 0 from J, leaving 5 bases between them. CDR3 residues: CASSQRVSNQPQHF. CDR3 coding DNA: TGCGCCAGCAGCCAAAGGGTTAGCAATCAGCCCCAGCATTTT.